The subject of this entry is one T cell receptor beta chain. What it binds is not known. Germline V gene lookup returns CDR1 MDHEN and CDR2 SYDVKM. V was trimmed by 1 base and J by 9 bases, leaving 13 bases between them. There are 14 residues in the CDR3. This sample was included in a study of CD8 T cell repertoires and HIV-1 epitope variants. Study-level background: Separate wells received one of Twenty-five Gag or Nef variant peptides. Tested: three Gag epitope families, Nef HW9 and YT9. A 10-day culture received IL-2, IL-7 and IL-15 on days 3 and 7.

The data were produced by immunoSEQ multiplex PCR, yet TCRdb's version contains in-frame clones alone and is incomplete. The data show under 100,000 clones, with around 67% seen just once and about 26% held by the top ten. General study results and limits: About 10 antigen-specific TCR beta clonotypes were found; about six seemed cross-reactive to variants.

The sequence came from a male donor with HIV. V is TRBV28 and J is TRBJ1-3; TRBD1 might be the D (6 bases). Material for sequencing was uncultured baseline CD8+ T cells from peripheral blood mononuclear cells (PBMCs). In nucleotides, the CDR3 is TGTGCCAGCAGTTTATCACAGGGCTACGGCACCATATATTTT. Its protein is CASSLSQGYGTIYF.